This TCR beta chain comes out of a study of T cell responses to AZD1222 COVID-19 vaccine. Method: immunoSEQ multiplex PCR; TCRdb's copy keeps in-frame clones and lacks some. Here the sample spans 100,000 or so clones, over 80% being singletons. The CDR3 covers 15 residues. Germline assignment: CDR1 LGHNA and CDR2 YNFKEQ. V was pared by 0 bases and J by 0 bases, with 2 bases of the junction left unmatched. This clone was detected a few times. The chain joins TRBV4-2 to TRBJ2-7; 7 positions match TRBD1. This sample comprised peripheral blood, obtained 28 days after the second AZD1222 dose. This TCR was sampled from an adult who received the AZD1222 COVID-19 vaccine. CDR3 protein: CASSQEDRSSYEQYF. CDR3 nucleotide sequence: TGTGCCAGCAGCCAAGAGGACAGGTCCTCCTACGAGCAGTACTTC.